One and the same sample provided the 8 T cell receptor beta chains below, sequenced in a study of blood T cell repertoires in COVID-19. The method was immunoSEQ multiplex PCR; TCRdb's version includes in-frame clones alone and lacks a portion of them. The table shows approximately 250,000 clones, with 80% to 85% occurring only once. The sequencing sample was made of peripheral blood. Receptors were obtained from a woman in her forties who had recovered from COVID-19.

V usage is TRBV6-5 and J usage is TRBJ2-6; D not resolved. The V end was cut by 2 bases, the J end by 0 bases, with 8 bases between. Germline values: CDR1 MNHEY, CDR2 SVGAGI. The CDR3 length is 16 residues. The CDR3 spells CASSYATHSGANVLTF. The CDR3 DNA reads TGTGCCAGCAGTTACGCTACCCACTCTGGGGCCAACGTCCTGACTTTC.

The chain links TRBV15 to TRBJ1-3; TRBD1 matches at 8 bases. In germline, CDR1 is LNHNV, CDR2 YYDKDF (reference sequence). The CDR3 is made up of 15 amino acids. The junction had 4 bases not matched to a gene; V was cut back by 4 bases and J by 2 bases. The CDR3 nucleotides read TGTGCCACCAGCAAAGACAGGGGAGCTGGAAACACCATATATTTT. Residues: CATSKDRGAGNTIYF.

This chain connects TRBV5-4 to TRBJ1-2, with 8 bases identical to TRBD1. From germline, CDR1 is SGHNT and CDR2 YYREEE (reference sequence). The CDR3 covers 12 residues. After removal of 4 bases from V and 11 bases from J, the junction contained 7 bases not matched to a gene. CDR3 sequence (DNA): TGTGCCAGCAGCGCGGACAGGGACGGTTACACCTTC. This gives the protein CASSADRDGYTF.

The V gene is TRBV28, the J gene TRBJ1-6; perhaps TRBD1 as D (6 bases). CDR1 is MDHEN and CDR2 is SYDVKM in the germline V gene. The CDR3 sequence is 14 residues long. The V gene lost 7 bases and the J gene lost 10 bases, with 17 bases spanning the gap. The CDR3 DNA sequence: TGTGCCAGCATTCAAGACACTGGGGGCTCACCCCTCCACTTT. Its translation is CASIQDTGGSPLHF.

V and J are TRBV27 and TRBJ1-1, with D possibly being TRBD1 (5 bases). Per the germline V gene, CDR1 is MNHEY and CDR2 is SMNVEV (reference sequence). The CDR3 runs to 14 residues. The V end was cut by 1 base, the J end by 1 base, with 7 bases between. CDR3 in amino acids: CASSLFQGNTEAFF. In DNA form, the CDR3 reads TGTGCCAGCAGTTTATTTCAGGGGAACACTGAAGCTTTCTTT.

The V and J genes are TRBV5-1 and TRBJ1-3, with D uncertain. With 0 bases removed from V and 2 bases from J, the gap between germline ends came to 12 bases. CDR1 and CDR2 (germline): SGHRS, YFSETQ. The CDR3 length is 16 residues. The CDR3 is CASSLAGVKAGNTIYF. The DNA for the CDR3 is TGCGCCAGCAGCTTGGCCGGGGTGAAGGCTGGAAACACCATATATTTT.

The chain joins TRBV2 to TRBJ1-5; 9 bases are shared with TRBD1. Germline V gene lookup returns CDR1 SNHLY and CDR2 FYNNEI. V trimming: 7 bases; J trimming: 9 bases; junction bases outside the gene matches: 7. The CDR3 covers 13 residues. CDR3 region: CASKGQGVAPQHF. DNA of the CDR3: TGTGCCAGCAAGGGACAGGGAGTAGCGCCCCAGCATTTT.

To note about this clone: Other DNA sequences in this specimen translate into the identical CDR3. This chain links TRBV13 with TRBJ2-6, with D perhaps TRBD2 (5 bases). The CDR3 loop spans 15 amino acids. Germline CDR1 and CDR2: PRHDT and FYEKMQ (reference sequence). V dropped 5 bases and J dropped 0 bases, with 8 bases sitting between them. As DNA, the CDR3 is TGTGCCAGCAGCCCGCGGGTCTCTGGGGCCAACGTCCTGACTTTC. Residues: CASSPRVSGANVLTF.